Sequencing of this TCR beta chain was carried out in a study of glioma-infiltrating T cells. Study-level points and caveats: Tissue-blood divergence was below expectation in non-neoplastic patients, above in gliomas.

TCR alpha and beta CDR3 regions were amplified from RNA using iRepertoire nested multiplex PCR. TCRdb re-analysed the multiplex PCR reads in MiXCR, keeping a single row per CDR3 protein. The repertoire holds 45,000 or so distinct CDR3 sequences, with 20% to 25% as singletons. Trimming stripped 2 bases from V and 14 bases from J, with 23 bases between. The CDR3 consists of 15 residues. The germline V gene encodes CDR1 SEHNR and CDR2 FQNEAQ (reference sequence). Of note for this clonotype: Antigen: not known. A much larger clonotype is one base distant, so this may be a read error.

This TCR came from a human donor with low-grade glioma or glioblastoma, undergoing nonglioma brain surgery, or in good health (not recorded which). Sequencing input: glioma tissue, nonneoplastic brain tissue, or PBMCs (not recorded which). This chain links TRBV7-9 with TRBJ2-3; D possibly corresponds to TRBD2 (5 bases). DNA for the CDR3: TGTGCCAGCAGCTTACGGGCCCAAAAAGCCGGGGAGCTGTATTTT. Translation: CASSLRAQKAGELYF.